This T cell receptor (beta chain) was observed in a study of blood T cell repertoires in COVID-19. As for the study in general: The United States, Italy and Spain were the sources of the acute and convalescent COVID-19 samples. The cDNA or gDNA used as material had been derived from T cells, B-cell-depleted T cells, or PBMCs.

Authors' methods: Estimates of nucleated cell counts were drawn from the amplification of reference gene primers. Method: immunoSEQ multiplex PCR; TCRdb's copy keeps in-frame clones and lacks some. The V and J calls and the clone size are those of that table, but D and trimming were determined from the DNA. Among fewer than 90,000 clones listed, around 84% were seen once. This CDR3 has 14 amino acids. The V gene's germline CDR1 is SGHTA and CDR2 FQGNSA. The germline V and J ends were trimmed by 4 bases and 3 bases, with 13 bases remaining between them. This sequence was found in a human donor in a cohort sampled during active COVID-19. This sequence joins TRBV7-2 and TRBJ2-7, with TRBD2 as a possible D gene (6 bases). The sequencing sample was made of peripheral blood. DNA of the CDR3: TGTGCCAGCAGCTACCGGGACTCAAACTACGAGCAGTACTTC. Translated: CASSYRDSNYEQYF. Looking up the rest from reference TRBV7-2 and TRBJ2-7 gives the full variable domain: GAGVSQSPSNKVTEKGKDVELRCDPISGHTALYWYRQSLGQGLEFLIYFQGNSAPDKSGLPSDRFSAERTGGSVSTLTIQRTQQEDSAVYLCASSYRDSNYEQYFGPGTRLTVT.